The present T cell receptor beta chain was sequenced within a study of regulatory T cells in long-lasting Graves disease. On the study more broadly: Graves' patients (newly diagnosed) had been on antithyroid drugs under 3 months. Study-wide points: Repertoires from persistent disease leaned toward TRBV28, TRBJ1-2 and TRBJ2-5. Peripheral blood was the sole material, not thyroid tissue.

Combining iRepertoire HTBI primers with Arm-PCR of CDR3 regions, the authors built TCR beta libraries. TCRdb reanalysed the multiplex PCR reads using MiXCR and keeps one entry per CDR3 protein. The data contain 200,000 to 250,000 distinct CDR3 sequences, roughly 18% of them singletons. V trimming: 9 bases; J trimming: 7 bases; junction bases outside the gene matches: 14. This CDR3 is 15 amino acids long. Per the germline V gene, CDR1 is MNHEY and CDR2 is SMNVEV (reference sequence). This clonotype was seen ten or more times. Its specificity is not known. Time point: newly diagnosed GD, antithyroid drugs for less than 3 months. The authors made the TCR library using RNA they extracted from PBMCs. Investigators report Graves' disease was diagnosed under American Thyroid Association guidelines.

This clonotype originated in a female donor with Graves disease. The gene calls are TRBV27 and TRBJ2-1, with 8 bases that match TRBD2. This specimen consisted of peripheral blood mononuclear cells (PBMCs), obtained at new diagnosis, from a patient treated with antithyroid drugs. Here the CDR3 DNA reads TGTGCCAGTACCCCGGGACTAGTGAGCGTGAATGAGCAGTTCTTC. Protein: CASTPGLVSVNEQFF.